These 26 T cell receptor beta chains came from one sample sequenced in a study of blood T cell repertoires in COVID-19. This table comes from immunoSEQ multiplex PCR, and its TCRdb copy is limited to in-frame clones, with some not included. In the table there are 200,000 to 250,000 clones, approximately 88% of which are singletons. Sequencing was performed on PBMCs or T cells enriched from blood (not recorded which). Receptors originate from a woman in her 30s who had been exposed to COVID-19.

In this sample, this clone turned up once. The chain employs TRBV27 and TRBJ2-7; 8 nucleotides agree with TRBD1. CDR1 MNHEY and CDR2 SMNVEV come from the germline V gene (reference sequence). The junction had 9 bases not matched to a gene; V was cut back by 0 bases and J by 5 bases. The CDR3 has 16 residues. As DNA, the CDR3 is TGTGCCAGCAGTTTATCGAAGGACAGGGTATTGGACGAGCAGTACTTC. This codes for CASSLSKDRVLDEQYF.

The chain couples TRBV5-1 to TRBJ2-7; 9 bases are shared with TRBD1. The CDR3 has 14 amino acids. J lost 4 bases, V lost 5 bases, and 7 bases had no gene match. Germline lookup yields CDR1 SGHRS and CDR2 YFSETQ. In nucleotides, the CDR3 is TGCGCCAGCAGTTCACAGGGGGCGACTTACGAGCAGTACTTC. Amino acids: CASSSQGATYEQYF.

This clone was seen only once. The chain joins TRBV5-5 to TRBJ2-3; D possibly corresponds to TRBD2 (5 bases). The germline V gene encodes CDR1 SGHKS and CDR2 YYEKEE (reference sequence). With 3 bases removed from V and 1 base from J, the gap between germline ends came to 9 bases. The CDR3 has 14 residues. Here the CDR3 DNA reads TGTGCCAGCAGCTCTAGACTACGCACAGATACGCAGTATTTT. Translating gives CASSSRLRTDTQYF.

The chain recombines TRBV4-2 with TRBJ1-1; D not certain. Trimming left V 0 bases short and J 4 bases short, with 9 bases between. The germline gives CDR1 LGHNA, CDR2 YNFKEQ. The CDR3 runs to 14 residues. CDR3 protein: CASSQDAGRTEAFF. The CDR3 coding sequence is TGTGCCAGCAGCCAAGATGCAGGCCGCACTGAAGCTTTCTTT.

V is TRBV30 and J is TRBJ1-1, with D maybe TRBD1 (5 bases). V was pared by 1 base and J by 4 bases, with 10 bases between. Germline V gene sequence: CDR1 GTSNPN, CDR2 SVGIG (reference sequence). CDR3 length: 13 residues. CDR3 region: CAWSAGLSTEAFF. The CDR3 region has the DNA TGTGCCTGGAGTGCAGGGCTGAGCACTGAAGCTTTCTTT. The full variable domain, with the rest looked up from reference TRBV30 and TRBJ1-1, is SQTIHQWPATLVQPVGSPLSLECTVEGTSNPNLYWYRQAAGRGLQLLFYSVGIGQISSEVPQNLSASRPQDRQFILSSKKLLLSDSGFYLCAWSAGLSTEAFFGQGTRLTVV.

The chain links TRBV2 to TRBJ1-5; 7 positions agree with TRBD1. This CDR3 has 14 amino acids. V gave up 6 bases and J gave up 4 bases; unmatched junction bases: 6. Looked up from germline, CDR1 is SNHLY and CDR2 is FYNNEI. In DNA form, the CDR3 reads TGTGCCAGCAGACCTGACAGGGATAATCAGCCCCAGCATTTT. Residues: CASRPDRDNQPQHF.

J is TRBJ2-7 and V is TRBV7-9, with 8 bases identical to TRBD2. In germline, CDR1 is SEHNR, CDR2 FQNEAQ (reference sequence). Unmatched junction bases numbered 7, after V lost 3 bases and J lost 3 bases. The CDR3 is 15 amino acids. The CDR3 protein is CASSFPAAGVYEQYF. CDR3 nucleotide sequence: TGTGCCAGCAGCTTCCCGGCAGCGGGGGTCTACGAGCAGTACTTC.

This chain links TRBV11-2 with TRBJ1-4, with no clear D. CDR3 length: 13 amino acids. V dropped 8 bases and J dropped 8 bases, with 15 bases sitting between them. Germline assignment: CDR1 SGHAT and CDR2 FQNNGV. The CDR3 nucleotides read TGTGCCAGCGGGCTGAGTTCTCAAGAAAAACTGTTTTTT. This sequence encodes CASGLSSQEKLFF.

The chain has TRBV6-5 and TRBJ1-2; 9 nucleotides match TRBD1. The germline V gene encodes CDR1 MNHEY and CDR2 SVGAGI. This CDR3 region has 16 residues. Trimming removed 2 bases from V and 8 bases from J; junction bases left unmatched: 12. The CDR3 loop is CASSYGTGQSAWGYTF. The CDR3, as DNA: TGTGCCAGCAGTTACGGGACAGGGCAATCCGCATGGGGCTACACCTTC.

The chain uses TRBV27 and TRBJ2-7; TRBD1 agrees at 9 bases. The CDR3 totals 15 residues. Germline lookup yields CDR1 MNHEY and CDR2 SMNVEV (reference sequence). Unmatched junction bases numbered 10, after V lost 5 bases and J lost 5 bases. As DNA, the CDR3 is TGTGCCAGCAGTATTTCAGGACAGGGGTTCAACGAGCAGTACTTC. It translates to CASSISGQGFNEQYF.

The chain recombines TRBV12-3 or TRBV12-4 with TRBJ2-7; D is uncertain. This CDR3 is 13 amino acids long. V gave up 2 bases and J gave up 0 bases, with 5 bases separating them. Here the CDR3 reads CASSLQASYEQYF. DNA of the CDR3: TGTGCCAGCAGTTTACAGGCCTCCTACGAGCAGTACTTC.

The chain couples TRBV6-5 to TRBJ2-7, with 8 bases aligning to TRBD2. The length of the CDR3 is 14 residues. Germline values: CDR1 MNHEY, CDR2 SVGAGI. V was pared by 5 bases and J by 2 bases, with 5 bases of the junction left unmatched. The CDR3 region has the DNA TGTGCCAGCAGTATTACTAGCGGTACCTACGAGCAGTACTTC. It specifies CASSITSGTYEQYF.

V gene TRBV5-1 combines with J gene TRBJ2-7, with D possibly TRBD2 on 6 matching bases. The CDR3 contains 12 residues. Trimming took off 2 bases at V and 7 bases at J, with 10 bases between the two ends. Germline CDR1 reads SGHRS; CDR2 reads YFSETQ. CDR3 DNA sequence: TGCGCCAGCAGCTTAGGACGGGAGGAGCAGTACTTC. Protein: CASSLGREEQYF.

This clone was seen repeatedly, ten times or more. The V and J genes are TRBV20-1 and TRBJ2-1; a possible D gene is TRBD2 (5 bases). The CDR3 covers 9 residues. Between the trimmed V and J ends, which lost 7 bases and 13 bases, there was a span of 11 bases. Germline CDR1 DFQATT, CDR2 SNEGSKA (reference sequence). The CDR3 spells CSGERDQFF. CDR3 DNA sequence: TGCAGTGGGGAGAGGGATCAGTTCTTC.

The J gene is TRBJ2-1, the V gene TRBV29-1; 7 bases agree with TRBD2. This CDR3 is built from 17 residues. The V segment lost 0 bases and the J segment 2 bases; nucleotides outside the gene matches: 10. The germline V gene has CDR1 SQVTM and CDR2 ANQGSEA. Written as DNA, the CDR3 is TGCAGCGTTGAAGACCCCTGGGCGGGAGAGGCCTACAATGAGCAGTTCTTC. Translated: CSVEDPWAGEAYNEQFF.

This clone was found many times. The rearrangement links TRBV25-1 to TRBJ2-2, with D possibly being TRBD2 (6 bases). This CDR3 spans 14 amino acids. The V end was cut by 4 bases, the J end by 3 bases, with 9 bases between. Germline V gene lookup returns CDR1 MGHDK and CDR2 SYGVNS. The CDR3 here is CASSGLEDTGELFF. CDR3 bases: TGTGCCAGCAGTGGACTAGAGGACACCGGGGAGCTGTTTTTT.

The chain joins TRBV10-3 to TRBJ1-1; perhaps TRBD1 as D (5 bases). Germline V gives CDR1 ENHRY, CDR2 SYGVKD. V lost 7 bases and J lost 0, with 9 bases in between. The CDR3 is 13 amino acids. CDR3 sequence (DNA): TGTGCCATCAAAGACAGCATGAACACTGAAGCTTTCTTT. Translation: CAIKDSMNTEAFF.

The chain couples TRBV30 to TRBJ1-6; D gene uncertain. From germline, CDR1 is GTSNPN and CDR2 SVGIG (reference sequence). Trimming took off 4 bases at V and 7 bases at J, with 11 bases between the two ends. The CDR3 runs to 13 residues. CDR3 DNA sequence: TGTGCCTGGATGAGAACAGAAAATTCACCCCTCCACTTT. Its protein is CAWMRTENSPLHF.

The sample holds one count of this clone. V is TRBV27 and J is TRBJ1-1; D may be TRBD1 (6 bases). Germline values: CDR1 MNHEY, CDR2 SMNVEV (reference sequence). V was pared by 6 bases and J by 3 bases, with 17 bases between. The CDR3 runs 15 residues. This CDR3 reads CASRYRRQADTEAFF. The CDR3 DNA follows: TGTGCCAGCAGATATAGGAGACAGGCAGACACTGAAGCTTTCTTT.

This clone has more than one count but fewer than ten. The gene calls are TRBV6-5 and TRBJ1-4, with D unresolved. The germline V gene has CDR1 MNHEY and CDR2 SVGAGI. The CDR3 covers 14 residues. Trimming took 5 bases from V and 7 from J, leaving 14 bases between them. The CDR3 here is CASSLTQAGEKLFF. CDR3 DNA: TGTGCCAGCAGTCTGACCCAGGCAGGTGAAAAACTGTTTTTT.

The chain links TRBV4-1 to TRBJ2-1; TRBD2 is a possible D gene (7 bases). The CDR3 runs to 14 residues. Trimming stripped 7 bases from V and 5 bases from J, with 15 bases between. Germline CDR1 MGHRA, CDR2 YSYEKL. The CDR3 region has the DNA TGCGCCAGCACCCGAGGGGGGGCGGACAATGAGCAGTTCTTC. Its translation: CASTRGGADNEQFF.

The chain has TRBV15 and TRBJ2-7; 8 nucleotides match TRBD1. In germline, CDR1 is LNHNV, CDR2 YYDKDF (reference sequence). CDR3 size: 16 residues. Germline trimming cut 6 bases from V and 2 bases from J; bases unmatched to any gene: 12. The CDR3: CATSRFSGTGAYEQYF. The CDR3 coding sequence is TGTGCCACCAGTAGATTCTCCGGGACAGGCGCCTACGAGCAGTACTTC.

The V gene is TRBV28, the J gene TRBJ2-2; no clear D gene. Germline assignment: CDR1 MDHEN and CDR2 SYDVKM. V gave up 3 bases and J gave up 2 bases, with 7 bases separating them. This CDR3 has 14 residues. CDR3 nucleotide sequence: TGTGCCAGCAGTTTCGCCGGTAACACCGGGGAGCTGTTTTTT. It encodes CASSFAGNTGELFF.

This chain links TRBV5-5 with TRBJ1-2; D perhaps matches TRBD1 (6 bases). The V gene lost 0 bases and the J gene lost 0 bases, with 18 bases spanning the gap. Germline V gene lookup returns CDR1 SGHKS and CDR2 YYEKEE (reference sequence). This CDR3 contains 18 residues. CDR3 loop: CASSLVYRDKGANYGYTF. CDR3 DNA sequence: TGTGCCAGCAGCTTGGTGTACAGGGACAAGGGAGCTAACTATGGCTACACCTTC.

The chain combines TRBV5-1 with TRBJ2-3, with 14 nucleotides matching TRBD2. The germline V gene encodes CDR1 SGHRS and CDR2 YFSETQ. J lost 5 bases, V lost 4 bases, and 6 bases had no gene match. This CDR3 comprises 16 residues. The chain's CDR3 is CASSAGLAGVRDTQYF. CDR3 bases: TGCGCCAGCAGCGCGGGACTAGCGGGAGTAAGAGATACGCAGTATTTT.

The chain has TRBV5-1 and TRBJ1-1, with D perhaps TRBD1 (6 bases). Deletions cut 6 bases from V and 1 base from J, with 16 bases between. CDR3 length equals 15 residues. Germline CDR1 reads SGHRS; CDR2 reads YFSETQ. The CDR3 DNA sequence: TGCGCCAGCACTCCAAGCCGGACAGAGAACACTGAAGCTTTCTTT. It translates to CASTPSRTENTEAFF. The entire variable domain, with the rest obtained from reference TRBV5-1 and TRBJ1-1, is as follows: KAGVTQTPRYLIKTRGQQVTLSCSPISGHRSVSWYQQTPGQGLQFLFEYFSETQRNKGNFPGRFSGRQFSNSRSEMNVSTLELGDSALYLCASTPSRTENTEAFFGQGTRLTVV.